Shown below are 20 T cell receptor beta chains from a single sample sequenced in a study of shared clonotypes between healthy human individuals. Cells designated naive CD8 were CD45RO-negative and were positively selected for CCR7, with terminally differentiated effector memory CD45RA+ cells excluded. Profiled with immunoSEQ multiplex PCR; TCRdb holds only in-frame clones, not every one. The sample shows over 2 million clones, about 95% of them seen only once. Sequenced material: naive CD8+ T cells sorted from blood. All receptors come from a man between 18 and 29 years old in good health.

The V call is TRBV29-1, the J call TRBJ2-7, with 13 bases identical to TRBD2. CDR3 length equals 14 residues. V lost 4 bases, J lost 5 bases, and 5 bases stayed unmatched. The germline CDR1 and CDR2 sequences are SQVTM and ANQGSEA. The DNA for the CDR3 is TGCAGCGTTGTAGCGGGACTAGCGGGACACGAGCAGTACTTC. Translated, it gives CSVVAGLAGHEQYF.

The gene calls are TRBV11-2 and TRBJ2-7, with TRBD2 as a possible D gene (6 bases). V was pared by 1 base and J by 0 bases, with 10 bases between. This CDR3 has 15 residues. The germline gives CDR1 SGHAT, CDR2 FQNNGV. CDR3 amino acids: CASSLGLATSYEQYF. CDR3 DNA: TGTGCCAGCAGCTTAGGCCTAGCGACCTCCTACGAGCAGTACTTC.

The chain has TRBV10-1 and TRBJ1-1; 7 bases map to TRBD1. V shed 4 bases and J 1 base; nucleotides not matched to a gene: 12. There are 17 residues in the CDR3. Germline CDR1 reads WNHNN; CDR2 reads SYGVQD (reference sequence). CDR3 bases: TGCGCCAGCAGTGCAACAGGGGAGGGGTTGAAGAACACTGAAGCTTTCTTT. Its translation: CASSATGEGLKNTEAFF.

The genes are TRBV4-1 and TRBJ2-7; D is unresolved. This CDR3 comprises 9 residues. In germline, CDR1 is MGHRA, CDR2 YSYEKL. Trimming took off 3 bases at V and 6 bases at J, with 0 bases between the two ends. Here the CDR3 reads CASSHEQYF. The CDR3 coding sequence is TGCGCCAGCAGCCACGAGCAGTACTTC.

The chain couples TRBV21-1 to TRBJ1-5. TRBV21-1 corresponds to a pseudogene. The CDR3 spans 16 residues. The CDR3 sequence is CASSEKKGRNNQPQHF. The CDR3, as DNA: TGTGCCAGCAGCGAAAAAAAGGGACGGAACAATCAGCCCCAGCATTTT.

This sequence joins TRBV21-1 and TRBJ1-2; TRBD1 reflects the table's D call only, with no check against the DNA. TRBV21-1 is labeled a pseudogene. There are 18 residues in the CDR3. The CDR3 spells CAIVIRQEDEKETCGYTF. The DNA of the CDR3 is TGTGCCATAGTTATTAGACAGGAAGACGAGAAGGAGACCTGTGGCTACACCTTC.

The gene calls are TRBV7-9 and TRBJ1-1; D remains unclear. The germline V gene has CDR1 SEHNR and CDR2 FQNEAQ (reference sequence). Trimming took off 6 bases at V and 8 bases at J, with 13 bases between the two ends. This CDR3 is built from 12 residues. CDR3 residues: CASSSTGLEAFF. The CDR3, as DNA: TGTGCCAGCAGTTCTACCGGGCTGGAAGCTTTCTTT. The whole variable domain, remainder taken from reference TRBV7-9 and TRBJ1-1, is DTGVSQNPRHKITKRGQNVTFRCDPISEHNRLYWYRQTLGQGPEFLTYFQNEAQLEKSRLLSDRFSAERPKGSFSTLEIQRTEQGDSAMYLCASSSTGLEAFFGQGTRLTVV.

The chain is built from TRBV15 and TRBJ1-2; 8 bases map to TRBD1. The CDR3 loop spans 14 amino acids. J gave up 4 bases and V 3 bases, and 4 bases lay outside the gene matches. Germline lookup yields CDR1 LNHNV and CDR2 YYDKDF (reference sequence). CDR3 DNA sequence: TGTGCCACCAGCAGGGCGGACAGGGCCTATGGCTACACCTTC. Amino acid sequence: CATSRADRAYGYTF.

The rearrangement uses TRBV4-1 and TRBJ2-1, with 7 bases that match TRBD1. Germline trimming cut 4 bases from V and 0 bases from J; bases unmatched to any gene: 3. CDR3 length: 15 residues. Per germline, CDR1 MGHRA and CDR2 YSYEKL. The CDR3 loop is CASSLRQGSYNEQFF. The CDR3 DNA is TGCGCCAGCAGCCTCCGACAGGGCTCCTACAATGAGCAGTTCTTC.

A note on this clone: This CDR3 is also generated by other DNA sequences in the sample. V usage is TRBV9 and J usage is TRBJ2-2; D might be TRBD2 (5 bases). Trimming took off 2 bases at V and 0 bases at J, with 8 bases between the two ends. This CDR3 comprises 15 residues. Germline V gene data show CDR1 as SGDLS and CDR2 as YYNGEE. Written as DNA, the CDR3 is TGTGCCAGCAGCGTCGACGGGGCGAACACCGGGGAGCTGTTTTTT. Its protein is CASSVDGANTGELFF.

J is TRBJ2-7 and V is TRBV5-6; D might be TRBD1 (5 bases). The ends were cut back, 7 bases at V and 5 bases at J, with 31 bases in the middle. Germline V gene lookup returns CDR1 SGHDT and CDR2 YYEEEE. This CDR3 spans 18 amino acids. The CDR3 protein is CASATLAGNRLRPDEQYF. CDR3 nucleotides: TGTGCCAGCGCCACATTGGCAGGGAACAGGTTGAGGCCCGACGAGCAGTACTTC.

The chain is built from TRBV5-4 and TRBJ2-3, with D hard to call. CDR3 size: 14 residues. The germline V gene has CDR1 SGHNT and CDR2 YYREEE (reference sequence). V dropped 2 bases and J dropped 2 bases, with 9 bases sitting between them. The CDR3 is CASSFIGNTDTQYF. The CDR3 nucleotides are TGTGCCAGCAGCTTTATAGGTAACACAGATACGCAGTATTTT.

The chain couples TRBV27 to TRBJ1-2; 7 positions match TRBD1. V lost 6 bases to trimming and J lost 6 bases; unmatched junction nucleotides: 10. The CDR3 totals 14 residues. CDR1 MNHEY and CDR2 SMNVEV come from the germline V gene (reference sequence). CDR3 nucleotide sequence: TGTGCCAGCAGGACCGGAGGGGGCGCGGATGGCTACACCTTC. Amino acids: CASRTGGGADGYTF.

The V and J genes are TRBV2 and TRBJ1-5; D is unresolved. The CDR3 loop spans 14 amino acids. Germline CDR1 and CDR2: SNHLY and FYNNEI. Trimming pared 3 bases from V and 1 base from J, leaving 7 bases between. CDR3 sequence: CASSESQSNQPQHF. The DNA for the CDR3 is TGTGCCAGCAGTGAGAGCCAAAGCAATCAGCCCCAGCATTTT. The complete variable domain, with remaining parts taken from reference TRBV2 and TRBJ1-5, reads EPEVTQTPSHQVTQMGQEVILRCVPISNHLYFYWYRQILGQKVEFLVSFYNNEISEKSEIFDDQFSVERPDGSNFTLKIRSTKLEDSAMYFCASSESQSNQPQHFGDGTRLSIL.

This clone was found once. DNA for the CDR3: TGCAGCGCTACTCCGGGTTCCCGGCCCCAGTTCTTC. Its protein product is CSATPGSRPQFF. The J gene is TRBJ2-1, the V gene TRBV29-1; D remains unclear. The CDR3 loop spans 12 amino acids. Trimming removed 7 bases at V and 13 bases at J, with 20 bases between. Per the germline V gene, CDR1 is SQVTM and CDR2 is ANQGSEA.

The V and J genes are TRBV27 and TRBJ1-2; D is uncertain. The length of the CDR3 is 16 residues. CDR1 and CDR2 (germline): MNHEY, SMNVEV (reference sequence). Trimming took off 5 bases at V and 4 bases at J, with 20 bases between the two ends. The CDR3 loop is CASSLTGSPLSYGYTF. The DNA for the CDR3 is TGTGCCAGCAGTCTAACGGGGTCCCCTTTAAGCTATGGCTACACCTTC.

This sequence joins TRBV7-2 and TRBJ1-3; D might be TRBD1 (5 bases). CDR1 and CDR2 from the germline V gene are SGHTA and FQGNSA. The CDR3 runs 15 residues. Trimming shortened V by 2 bases and J by 2 bases, and 10 bases separated the two germline ends. The CDR3: CASSLRGAAGNTIYF. CDR3 DNA: TGTGCCAGCAGCTTAAGGGGAGCTGCTGGAAACACCATATATTTT. Using reference TRBV7-2 and TRBJ1-3 for the parts outside the CDR3, the full variable domain is GAGVSQSPSNKVTEKGKDVELRCDPISGHTALYWYRQSLGQGLEFLIYFQGNSAPDKSGLPSDRFSAERTGGSVSTLTIQRTQQEDSAVYLCASSLRGAAGNTIYFGEGSWLTVV.

The chain combines TRBV13 with TRBJ1-5, with D possibly being TRBD1 (6 bases). Germline V CDR1 and CDR2: PRHDT, FYEKMQ (reference sequence). CDR3 size: 15 residues. V lost 0 bases, J lost 5 bases, and 11 bases lay in between. The CDR3, as DNA: TGTGCCAGCAGCTTAGGCGGGGGGGCCCATCAGCCCCAGCATTTT. Its translation: CASSLGGGAHQPQHF.

This clone was observed a single time. The genes are TRBV4-1 and TRBJ2-1; 11 bases line up with TRBD2. CDR3 length equals 16 residues. The germline CDR1 and CDR2 sequences are MGHRA and YSYEKL. Trimming at V came to 4 bases and at J to 10 bases, leaving 12 bases not matched to a gene. The CDR3 coding sequence is TGCGCCAGCAGCCCGGAACTAGCGGGAGCCCTCAGGGAGCAGTTCTTC. Residues: CASSPELAGALREQFF.

This clone was seen a few times. The gene calls are TRBV7-8 and TRBJ2-5; D unclear. Germline loops: CDR1 SGHVS, CDR2 FQNEAQ. The CDR3 covers 11 residues. Trimming took 1 base from V and 6 from J, leaving 3 bases between them. CDR3 sequence reads: CASSLGQTQYF. CDR3 sequence (DNA): TGTGCCAGCAGCTTAGGCCAGACCCAGTACTTC.